This TCR beta chain was sequenced for a study of T cells after yellow fever vaccination. Study at large: Fractions containing few cells were prepared with SMART-Seq v4 Ultra Low Input.

Notes on the study in general: Post-booster repertoires again held most primary-vaccination clones (approximately 96% CD4, 88% CD8). Clonotypes found in both CD4 and CD8 compartments made up a small share.

5'RACE template switching produced TCR cDNA carrying a universal primer site and UMIs. TCRdb analysed the 5' RACE reads with MiXCR anew, one entry per CDR3 protein. The table lists under 550,000 distinct CDR3 sequences, 21% of them singletons, with roughly 16% in the top ten. The CDR3 is made up of 16 amino acids. V gave up 2 bases and J gave up 4 bases; unmatched junction bases: 5. The germline V gene has CDR1 LGHNA and CDR2 YSLEER. With respect to this clonotype: What it binds is unknown.

V usage is TRBV4-3 and J usage is TRBJ2-1, with 10 nucleotides matching TRBD2. This sequence was found in a man between 18 and 35 years old who received the YFV17D yellow fever vaccine. Sequenced material: PBMCs, taken more than 20 days after the first yellow fever vaccination. In DNA form, the CDR3 reads TGCGCCAGCAGCCAACTAGCGGGGGTCCTTTACAATGAGCAGTTCTTC. This sequence encodes CASSQLAGVLYNEQFF.